This TCR beta chain was found in a study of identifying expanded T cells in peripheral blood. On this clone itself: Its antigen is currently unknown.

TCRdb's copy holds only in-frame clones and misses some; the assay was immunoSEQ multiplex PCR. The profile covers about 78,000 clones, with around four fifths appearing a single time and about 18% taken by the ten largest. Per the germline V gene, CDR1 is PRHDT and CDR2 is FYEKMQ (reference sequence). V lost 4 bases and J lost 2, with 18 bases in between. This CDR3 has 16 amino acids. Overall study findings and caveats: Clone count variance between roughly 2-week samples rose with total template count.

This receptor was taken from a person aged 18-70 years in good health. The chain employs TRBV13 and TRBJ2-7; tentatively, D is TRBD2 (5 bases). The sample consisted of blood. This CDR3 is CASSSSPRGLPYEQYF. The CDR3, as DNA: TGTGCCAGCAGCTCATCCCCCCGCGGACTGCCCTACGAGCAGTACTTC.